This TCR beta chain was found in a study of regulatory T cells in long-lasting Graves disease. The overall study: Antithyroid drugs had been taken under 3 months by newly diagnosed Graves' patients.

Time point indicated: newly diagnosed GD, antithyroid drugs for less than 3 months. Isolated PBMC RNA provided the starting material for the TCR library. Building the TCR beta libraries relied on iRepertoire HTBI primers, and CDR3 regions underwent Arm-PCR. Via MiXCR, TCRdb re-called the multiplex PCR reads, giving one row per CDR3 protein. The data contain over 350,000 distinct CDR3 sequences, approximately 16% of them singletons. The CDR3 length is 17 residues. These data are also associated with another study on T cells in Graves' hyperthyroidism and ophthalmopathy. Per that paper: These patients, aged 18 to 65, had recently diagnosed hyperthyroidism lasting under 2 months. Carried out on the TCR CDR3, a first-round RT-PCR used the HTBI primer set. Separating ophthalmopathy from stable hyperthyroidism was achieved by a 13 V-J model.

The specimen comprised peripheral blood mononuclear cells (PBMCs), sampled at new diagnosis, from a patient treated with antithyroid drugs. This chain connects TRBV12-3 or TRBV12-4 to TRBJ2-1, with D tentatively TRBD1 or TRBD2 (5 bases each). The assigned J gene may be wrong: the sequence end matches TRBJ2-3 better. The sequence came from a middle-aged woman with Graves disease. In DNA, the CDR3 is TGTGCCAGCGGGGGTCAGCAGCTCCGTCTTCGCACAGATACGCAGTATTTT. As protein: CASGGQQLRLRTDTQYF.